This paragraph covers one T cell receptor (beta chain) sequence. As yet, its antigen is unknown. V lost 5 bases, J lost 1 base, and 9 bases lay in between. The CDR3 totals 13 residues. From germline, CDR1 is LNHDA and CDR2 SQIVND (reference sequence). Sequenced by immunoSEQ multiplex PCR; TCRdb stores in-frame clones only, minus some. The sample gives 160,000 or so clones, roughly 90% of which show up once; more than 1.3% is in the top ten. This sample stems from a study of T cell responses to AZD1222 COVID-19 vaccine. Whole-study findings and limits: The CD4 TCRs associated with vaccination extended across spike and predominated at 160-218 and 743-854. All repertoire sampling was performed exclusively after the peak T cell response. The study identified only six AZD1222 recipients as seropositive at baseline.

Specimen: peripheral blood, collected 28 days after the second AZD1222 dose. The TCR sequence derives from an adult who received the AZD1222 COVID-19 vaccine. The chain carries TRBV19 and TRBJ2-7; D remains ambiguous. CDR3 sequence: CASSSTLSYEQYF. Written as DNA, the CDR3 is TGTGCCAGTAGTTCGACACTATCCTACGAGCAGTACTTC.